A selection of T cell receptor beta chains follows, all from one sample in a study of T-cell memory formation after mild COVID-19. TCRdb independently ran MiXCR on the 5' RACE reads; one entry per CDR3 protein. Among about 360,000 distinct CDR3 sequences listed, over 10% were seen once. Sequencing used PBMCs or a T cell subset sorted from them (not recorded which). The source is a man aged 18 to 29 who had mild COVID-19 (a few samples of this study predate the infection). Cell type and time point are not known. The CDR3 runs from the conserved cysteine through the conserved F or W.

V	J	CDR3
TRBV27	TRBJ2-7	CASSSARGAYEQYF
TRBV7-2	TRBJ2-3	CASSPGTGALTDTQYF
TRBV7-6	TRBJ2-5	CASSRQDLAGKETQYF
TRBV14	TRBJ1-1	CASSQAPWAGYTEAFF
TRBV5-1	TRBJ2-2	CASSIQVAGELFF
TRBV12-3/TRBV12-4	TRBJ2-5	CASRIGGIETQYF
TRBV7-9	TRBJ2-7	CASSLSAGRSSGIAQYF
TRBV12-3/TRBV12-4	TRBJ1-5	CASSALPQPQHF
TRBV28	TRBJ2-1	CASSPGHSSYNEQFF
TRBV7-2	TRBJ2-5	CASSFSGGAEETQYF
TRBV24-1	TRBJ2-2	CATSDPGWQGSIGELFF
TRBV10-3	TRBJ1-4	CAAQREPSEKLFF
TRBV12-3/TRBV12-4	TRBJ2-1	CASSRGTANEQFF
TRBV4-1	TRBJ1-5	CASSQEATWSNQPQHF
TRBV5-1	TRBJ2-3	CASSIEIDTQYF
TRBV18	TRBJ1-5	CASSPHNRAGQPQHF
TRBV7-9	TRBJ1-2	CASSRGQGSNYGYTF
TRBV7-8	TRBJ2-7	CASSALRGNEQYF
TRBV30	TRBJ2-7	CAWSLSYEQYF
TRBV5-1	TRBJ1-2	CASSTGERYGYTF
TRBV12-3/TRBV12-4	TRBJ1-2	CASSPTDFPNGYTF
TRBV3-1	TRBJ2-7	CASSSPGQRIYEQYF
TRBV11-2	TRBJ2-1	CASSYTKSLSYNEQFF
TRBV10-3	TRBJ1-1	CAISLGQGGTEAFF
TRBV7-9	TRBJ1-1	CASSLAFEAFF
TRBV5-1	TRBJ1-6	CASSLTRDTTTVKGNSPLHF
TRBV12-3/TRBV12-4	TRBJ1-2	CASSQWGGVGYTF
TRBV29-1	TRBJ2-7	CSARGTPIYEQYF
TRBV24-1	TRBJ2-1	CATSDFAGGARGEQFF
TRBV28	TRBJ1-6	CASSLWAGAPLHF
TRBV2	TRBJ2-5	CASSPTGTGEETQYF
TRBV9	TRBJ1-6	CASSVDRPPLHF
TRBV5-6	TRBJ2-3	CASSLGPTYTQYF
TRBV29-1	TRBJ1-1	CSANRDNTEAFF
TRBV6-2/TRBV6-3	TRBJ2-3	CASTISGASTDTQYF
TRBV5-1	TRBJ2-5	CASRPGGSDQETQYF
TRBV7-9	TRBJ2-7	CASSRFPFGPYEQYF
TRBV7-2	TRBJ1-3	CASSRPGPGNTIYF
TRBV10-2	TRBJ1-1	CASRVTGVPNTEAFF
TRBV6-5	TRBJ2-3	CATRQGWIDTQYF
TRBV20-1	TRBJ1-4	CSATGATNEKLFF
TRBV6-6	TRBJ2-3	CASSYGPDRDTQYF
TRBV7-2	TRBJ1-5	CASSTSGTDNQPQHF
TRBV5-6	TRBJ2-2	CASSRVGVGGNTGELFF
TRBV10-3	TRBJ1-5	CAIRRQSNQPQHF
TRBV6-5	TRBJ2-5	CASSWGDRVQETQYF
TRBV29-1	TRBJ2-3	CSAGARTTDTQYF
TRBV12-3/TRBV12-4	TRBJ2-7	CASNRQGTLLDEQYF
TRBV7-8	TRBJ1-6	CASSLAGGTGNSPLHF
TRBV4-2	TRBJ1-5	CASSQVMGKQGLPQHF